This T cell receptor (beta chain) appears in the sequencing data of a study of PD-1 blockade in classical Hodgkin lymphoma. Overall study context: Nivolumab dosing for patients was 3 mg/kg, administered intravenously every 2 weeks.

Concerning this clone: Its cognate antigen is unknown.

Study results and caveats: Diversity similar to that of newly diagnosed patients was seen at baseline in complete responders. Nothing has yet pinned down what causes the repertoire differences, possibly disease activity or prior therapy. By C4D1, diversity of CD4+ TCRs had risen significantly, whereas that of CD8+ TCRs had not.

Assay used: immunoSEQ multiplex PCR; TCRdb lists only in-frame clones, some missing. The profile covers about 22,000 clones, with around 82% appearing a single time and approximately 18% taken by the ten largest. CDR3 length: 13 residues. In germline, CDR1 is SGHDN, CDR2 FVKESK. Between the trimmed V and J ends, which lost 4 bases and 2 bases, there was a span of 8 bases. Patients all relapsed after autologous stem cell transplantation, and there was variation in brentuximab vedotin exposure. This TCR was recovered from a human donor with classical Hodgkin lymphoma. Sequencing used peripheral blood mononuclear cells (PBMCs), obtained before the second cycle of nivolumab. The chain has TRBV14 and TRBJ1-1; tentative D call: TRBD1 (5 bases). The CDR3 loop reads CASSRGPNTEAFF. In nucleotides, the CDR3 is TGTGCCAGCAGCCGGGGCCCCAACACTGAAGCTTTCTTT.